This passage covers 10 T cell receptor beta chains from one sample sequenced in a study of T cells in localized non-small cell lung cancer. Sequencing was performed with immunoSEQ multiplex PCR; in TCRdb, only in-frame clones are kept and a portion is missing. This sample has some 82,000 clones, with less than 85% found just once. This sample comprised PBMCs, obtained before any cancer treatment. Receptors originate from a man aged 40 to 69 with stage II squamous cell lung carcinoma.

The chain employs TRBV6-1 and TRBJ2-3; 9 bases are a match to TRBD2. Germline V gene data show CDR1 as MNHNS and CDR2 as SASEGT. The CDR3 spans 15 residues. The V and J ends lost 8 bases and 2 bases, in that order; junction bases with no gene match: 8. CDR3 in DNA: TGTGCCAGCGGAGGGGCGGGAGGGCCCACAGATACGCAGTATTTT. Translation: CASGGAGGPTDTQYF.

The chain employs TRBV29-1 and TRBJ2-7; TRBD1 matches at 7 bases. This CDR3 region has 15 residues. Germline assignment: CDR1 SQVTM and CDR2 ANQGSEA. Unmatched junction bases numbered 10, after V lost 5 bases and J lost 0 bases. In DNA form, the CDR3 reads TGCAGCGTTAGGGGGCTTGAGGCGGCCTCCTACGAGCAGTACTTC. Translated, it gives CSVRGLEAASYEQYF.

The chain carries TRBV28 and TRBJ1-5; D remains ambiguous. The CDR3 consists of 14 residues. V shed 3 bases and J shed 4 bases, with 10 bases lying between them. Germline V gene lookup returns CDR1 MDHEN and CDR2 SYDVKM. CDR3 loop: CASSLFQTNQPQHF. CDR3 bases: TGTGCCAGCAGTTTGTTCCAGACAAATCAGCCCCAGCATTTT. The full variable domain, its missing parts supplied by reference TRBV28 and TRBJ1-5, is DVKVTQSSRYLVKRTGEKVFLECVQDMDHENMFWYRQDPGLGLRLIYFSYDVKMKEKGDIPEGYSVSREKKERFSLILESASTNQTSMYLCASSLFQTNQPQHFGDGTRLSIL.

This chain uses TRBV6-1 with TRBJ2-7, with a possible D match to TRBD2 (6 bases). The CDR3 contains 13 residues. Trimming removed 8 bases from V and 1 base from J, with 12 bases in between. The V gene's germline CDR1 is MNHNS and CDR2 SASEGT. The CDR3 sequence: CASGGTASYEQYF. The CDR3 DNA reads as TGTGCCAGCGGGGGGACGGCGTCCTACGAGCAGTACTTC.

The count of this clone is one. This chain links TRBV5-6 with TRBJ2-3; 9 nucleotides align to TRBD2. The trim removed 0 bases at V and 0 bases at J, leaving 8 bases unmatched. This CDR3 region has 18 residues. CDR1 and CDR2 (germline): SGHDT, YYEEEE. The CDR3 DNA follows: TGTGCCAGCAGCTTGGGGGCGGGAGGGCGATCTAGCACAGATACGCAGTATTTT. Protein sequence: CASSLGAGGRSSTDTQYF. Together with reference TRBV5-6 and TRBJ2-3, the CDR3 gives the full variable domain: DAGVTQSPTHLIKTRGQQVTLRCSPKSGHDTVSWYQQALGQGPQFIFQYYEEEERQRGNFPDRFSGHQFPNYSSELNVNALLLGDSALYLCASSLGAGGRSSTDTQYFGPGTRLTVL.

In DNA form, the CDR3 reads TGTGCCAGCAGCTTAGGCGTCAGCAGCTCTGGGGCCAACGTCCTGACTTTC. Translation gives CASSLGVSSSGANVLTF. The chain recombines TRBV11-3 with TRBJ2-6; D unresolved. Germline V gene data show CDR1 as SGHNT and CDR2 as YENEEA. This CDR3 region has 17 residues. V lost 1 base, J lost 0 bases, and 10 bases lay in between.

This clone was found a few times. The CDR3 nucleotides are TGTGCCAGCAGCGCCCCAACCCACGAGCAGTACTTC. Translating it yields CASSAPTHEQYF. The genes are TRBV9 and TRBJ2-7; unclear D gene. Trimming removed 3 bases at V and 5 bases at J, with 9 bases between. This CDR3 is built from 12 residues. The germline CDR1 and CDR2 sequences are SGDLS and YYNGEE.

The V gene is TRBV29-1, the J gene TRBJ2-1; D might be TRBD2 (6 bases). This CDR3 is built from 13 residues. The V end was cut by 8 bases, the J end by 15 bases, with 26 bases between. The germline gives CDR1 SQVTM, CDR2 ANQGSEA. The CDR3 DNA reads TGCAGCCTTAGGTCGGGACTTTCAAACCTTATGTTCTTC. Amino acid sequence: CSLRSGLSNLMFF.

The V call is TRBV7-8, the J call TRBJ2-6; possibly TRBD1 for D (6 bases). V lost 2 bases and J 0 bases, leaving 11 bases between the germline ends. The germline V gene has CDR1 SGHVS and CDR2 FQNEAQ. The CDR3 totals 17 residues. The CDR3 sequence is CASSLQGFISGANVLTF. The DNA of the CDR3 is TGTGCCAGCAGCTTACAGGGGTTTATCTCTGGGGCCAACGTCCTGACTTTC.

The chain is built from TRBV9 and TRBJ1-3; TRBD1 aligns across 9 bases. The CDR3 extends over 15 amino acids. Germline CDR1 and CDR2: SGDLS and YYNGEE. The junction had 5 bases not matched to a gene; V was cut back by 3 bases and J by 4 bases. CDR3 nucleotides: TGTGCCAGCAGCGCACAGGGGGCTTCGGGAAACACCATATATTTT. Protein product: CASSAQGASGNTIYF.